Listed here are 3 T cell receptor beta chains from one sample, sequenced in a study of shared clonotypes between healthy human individuals. The protocol was immunoSEQ multiplex PCR, while the TCRdb copy is restricted to in-frame clones and leaves out a portion. This sample carries some 470,000 clones, 75% to 85% of them seen once, and the ten largest clones take 13%. The sequenced sample was PBMCs. All receptors derive from a woman aged 40 to 50 in good health. Some clones in this sample may be carry-over from other donors' samples.

This sequence joins TRBV4-3 and TRBJ2-4; no clear D gene. Deletions cut 2 bases from V and 0 bases from J, with 20 bases between. Germline V gene lookup returns CDR1 LGHNA and CDR2 YSLEER. This CDR3 spans 19 amino acids. The chain's CDR3 is CASSQFGSAVDIAKNIQYF. In DNA form, the CDR3 reads TGCGCCAGCAGCCAATTTGGGTCGGCGGTCGATATAGCCAAAAACATTCAGTACTTC.

The rearrangement uses TRBV2 and TRBJ2-7; D may be TRBD1 (6 bases). Germline CDR1 is SNHLY and CDR2 is FYNNEI. CDR3 length equals 13 residues. V gave up 5 bases and J gave up 5 bases, with 13 bases separating them. This CDR3 reads CASSYGTPNEQYF. CDR3 coding DNA: TGTGCCAGCAGTTACGGGACACCGAACGAGCAGTACTTC. The full variable domain, in which reference TRBV2 and TRBJ2-7 provide the parts outside the CDR3, is EPEVTQTPSHQVTQMGQEVILRCVPISNHLYFYWYRQILGQKVEFLVSFYNNEISEKSEIFDDQFSVERPDGSNFTLKIRSTKLEDSAMYFCASSYGTPNEQYFGPGTRLTVT.

The gene calls are TRBV11-1 and TRBJ2-5, with D perhaps TRBD2 (6 bases). The V gene lost 5 bases and the J gene lost 4 bases, with 14 bases spanning the gap. Germline V gene sequence: CDR1 SGHAT, CDR2 FQDESV (reference sequence). The CDR3 contains 14 residues. The DNA for the CDR3 is TGTGCCAGCAGCGAGGACCCCGGGGGAGAGACCCAGTACTTC. Amino acids: CASSEDPGGETQYF.